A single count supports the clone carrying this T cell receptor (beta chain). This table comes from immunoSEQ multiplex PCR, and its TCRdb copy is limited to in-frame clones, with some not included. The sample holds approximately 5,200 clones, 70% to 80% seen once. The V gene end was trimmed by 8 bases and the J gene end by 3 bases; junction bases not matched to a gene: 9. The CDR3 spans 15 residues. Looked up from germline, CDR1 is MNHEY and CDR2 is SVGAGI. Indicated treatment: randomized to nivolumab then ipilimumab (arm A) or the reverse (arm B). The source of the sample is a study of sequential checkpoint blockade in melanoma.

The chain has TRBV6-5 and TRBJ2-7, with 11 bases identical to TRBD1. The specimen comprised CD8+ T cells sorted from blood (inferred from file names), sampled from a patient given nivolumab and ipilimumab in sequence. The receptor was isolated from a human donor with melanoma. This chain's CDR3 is CASWGRDRGFYEQYF. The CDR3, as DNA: TGTGCCAGCTGGGGGCGGGACAGGGGGTTCTACGAGCAGTACTTC.